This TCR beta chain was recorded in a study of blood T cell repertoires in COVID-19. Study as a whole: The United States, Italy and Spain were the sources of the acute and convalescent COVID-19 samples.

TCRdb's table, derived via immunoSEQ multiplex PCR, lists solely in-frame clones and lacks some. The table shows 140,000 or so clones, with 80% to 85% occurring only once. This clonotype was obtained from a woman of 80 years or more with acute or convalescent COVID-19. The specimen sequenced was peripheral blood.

The CDR3 protein is CASSPHTAGERREQYF. The CDR3 region has the DNA TGTGCCAGCAGCCCCCATACCGCAGGGGAGAGGAGAGAGCAGTACTTC. This chain uses TRBV28 with TRBJ2-7; maybe TRBD1 (6 bases). There are 16 residues in the CDR3. The V and J ends lost 6 bases and 7 bases respectively, with 25 bases between them. Germline assignment: CDR1 MDHEN and CDR2 SYDVKM.